This is a list of T cell receptor beta chains from one sample in a study of blood T cell repertoires in COVID-19. Clones were read by immunoSEQ multiplex PCR, and TCRdb kept only the in-frame ones, dropping some. The table shows about 50,000 clones, with over 75% occurring only once. The sample comprised peripheral blood. These receptors were collected from a human donor with active COVID-19. The donor label of this sample is uncertain. CDR3s include the opening cysteine and the closing phenylalanine or tryptophan. Fields, in order: CDR3 DNA, CDR3 protein, D gene, V gene, J gene, clone size. A D gene is named only where the DNA matches it firmly. Only some rows state a clone size, as once, few, many or a class for expanded clones.

TGTGCCAGCAGCTTAGTGGGGTTCGGGACAGGCTCCTACGAGCAGTACTTC	CASSLVGFGTGSYEQYF	TRBD1	TRBV11-3	TRBJ2-7	.
TGTGCCAGCAGCCAAGGGACAGACCCACGGGGGCAGTACTTC	CASSQGTDPRGQYF	TRBD1	TRBV5-5	TRBJ2-7	.
TGTGCCAGCAGTCTAGATTGGACAGCAGGAAACACCATATATTTT	CASSLDWTAGNTIYF	.	TRBV7-2	TRBJ1-3	.
TGTGCCAGCAGTGAACCAGGTTTAAATCAGCCCCAGCATTTT	CASSEPGLNQPQHF	.	TRBV25-1	TRBJ1-5	once
TGTGCCAGTAGTACCAACAGGGCGGCGTTCCTCCACTTT	CASSTNRAAFLHF	.	TRBV19	TRBJ1-6	.
TGTGCCAGCTCACCAAACCCAGCGGGAGATACCGGGGAGCTGTTTTTT	CASSPNPAGDTGELFF	TRBD2	TRBV18	TRBJ2-2	few
TGTGCCAGCAGCGTAGACAGTTCCTACGAGCAGTACTTC	CASSVDSSYEQYF	.	TRBV9	TRBJ2-7	.
TGTGCCAGCAGCTCACGCGACAGGCGATCCGGGGAGCTGTTTTTT	CASSSRDRRSGELFF	.	TRBV11-3	TRBJ2-2	.
TGCGCCAGCAGCTTGGATTTGGGCCTCCGAGAGACCCAGTACTTC	CASSLDLGLRETQYF	.	TRBV5-1	TRBJ2-5	once
TGTGCCAGCAGTATCCGCGGGGGGTATGCCGGGGAGCTGTTTTTT	CASSIRGGYAGELFF	TRBD2	TRBV27	TRBJ2-2	.
TGCGCCAGCAGCTTTCGGCCACAGGGAGCCTACAATGAGCAGTTCTTC	CASSFRPQGAYNEQFF	.	TRBV5-1	TRBJ2-1	.
TGTGCCAGCAGTTACCGCTCACAGGGCTACGAGCAGTACTTC	CASSYRSQGYEQYF	.	TRBV6-5	TRBJ2-7	.
TGTGCCAGCAGTGTAACTAGCACAGATACGCAGTATTTT	CASSVTSTDTQYF	.	TRBV25-1	TRBJ2-3	.
TGTGCCAGCAGTGGCTTGCTTGGACAAAATGGCTACACCTTC	CASSGLLGQNGYTF	.	TRBV2	TRBJ1-2	.
TGCGCCAGCAGCTTGGGTGATCCTCTACTGAATGAGCAGTTCTTC	CASSLGDPLLNEQFF	.	TRBV5-1	TRBJ2-1	once
TGTGCCAGCAGCCCTTACAGGGGCACTGAAGCTTTCTTT	CASSPYRGTEAFF	TRBD1	TRBV7-9	TRBJ1-1	once
TGTGCCAGCAGCCTTGGACTAGCGCCGAGCGGAGAGCAGTACTTC	CASSLGLAPSGEQYF	TRBD2	TRBV11-2	TRBJ2-7	.
TGTGCCACCAGCGTACTAGCGGGGGCCGTAGATACGCAGTATTTT	CATSVLAGAVDTQYF	TRBD2	TRBV15	TRBJ2-3	.
TGTGCCACCAGCAGAGATGGAGGGAACACTGAAGCTTTCTTT	CATSRDGGNTEAFF	.	TRBV15	TRBJ1-1	.
TGCGCCAGCAGGCAGAGGACAGGGGGATTTGGCTACACCTTC	CASRQRTGGFGYTF	TRBD1	TRBV5-1	TRBJ1-2	few
TGTGCCAGCAGCGCCGGAGGGGGCCCGGCCACAGATACGCAGTATTTT	CASSAGGGPATDTQYF	.	TRBV9	TRBJ2-3	.
TGTGCCAGCAGCGTAGCGGGGGGGATGTACAATGAGCAGTTCTTC	CASSVAGGMYNEQFF	TRBD2	TRBV9	TRBJ2-1	.
TGCAGCGTTGTCCTCAGGGGCCTGTTGGACACCATATATTTT	CSVVLRGLLDTIYF	.	TRBV29-1	TRBJ1-3	.
TGCGCCAGCAGCGGGACTACTAGCTCCTACAATGAGCAGTTCTTC	CASSGTTSSYNEQFF	TRBD2	TRBV5-1	TRBJ2-1	.
TGCGCCAGCAGCCAAGTTAGCGGGAACTCCTACAATGAGCAGTTCTTC	CASSQVSGNSYNEQFF	TRBD2	TRBV4-1	TRBJ2-1	.
TGTGCCAGCAACCTTCGGGGATACACTGAAGCTTTCTTT	CASNLRGYTEAFF	.	TRBV2	TRBJ1-1	.
TGTGCCAGCAGCTTAGTAGGGGGCACAAGTAATTCACCCCTCCACTTT	CASSLVGGTSNSPLHF	TRBD1	TRBV7-2	TRBJ1-6	.
TGTGCCAGCAGTTACGCGGGGGGCTACAATGAGCAGTTCTTC	CASSYAGGYNEQFF	TRBD2	TRBV6-5	TRBJ2-1	.
TGCGCCAGCAGCCCTGGCGTAGCTCCAGGGTTAGATACGCAGTATTTT	CASSPGVAPGLDTQYF	.	TRBV5-1	TRBJ2-3	.
TGTGCCAGTAGTAGGCAGGGGGCCAGTAGCACTGAAGCTTTCTTT	CASSRQGASSTEAFF	TRBD1	TRBV19	TRBJ1-1	.
TGTGCCAGCGGCCGGGAAAGAAGCTCCTACGAGCAGTACTTC	CASGRERSSYEQYF	.	TRBV28	TRBJ2-7	.
TGTGCCAGCAGCTCCCTAGCGGGGGGACCCTACGAGCAGTACTTC	CASSSLAGGPYEQYF	TRBD2	TRBV11-1	TRBJ2-7	.
TGTGCCAGCAGCTTGACCCCGGACAGCGGAAACACCATATATTTT	CASSLTPDSGNTIYF	.	TRBV7-9	TRBJ1-3	.
TGTGCCAGCAGCCAAGGACTAGCGGGAGGGGGGACAGATACGCAGTATTTT	CASSQGLAGGGTDTQYF	TRBD2	TRBV7-3	TRBJ2-3	.
TGTGCCAGCAGTTTAAAAGCGGGGGGATCAACCGGGGAGCTGTTTTTT	CASSLKAGGSTGELFF	TRBD2	TRBV2	TRBJ2-2	.
TGTGCCAGCAGCTCGGACATCAGCACAGATACGCAGTATTTT	CASSSDISTDTQYF	.	TRBV7-3	TRBJ2-3	.
TGTGCCAGTAGTATGTCGAGGGCTGGGGCCAACGTCCTGACTTTC	CASSMSRAGANVLTF	.	TRBV19	TRBJ2-6	once
TGCGCCAGCAGTTACCGCGAGGGGGACACTGAAGCTTTCTTT	CASSYREGDTEAFF	.	TRBV5-1	TRBJ1-1	.
TGCGCCAGCAGCTTACGCGGGAGGGGGGACGCCGGGGAGCTGTTTTTT	CASSLRGRGDAGELFF	TRBD2	TRBV5-1	TRBJ2-2	.
TGTGCCATCAGTGCCGGCCAAAGGACTAGCGGAAAGGGGGACATTCAGTACTTC	CAISAGQRTSGKGDIQYF	TRBD2	TRBV10-3	TRBJ2-4	.
TGTGCCAGCAGCCAACCTCAGGGGAAGAACACTGAAGCTTTCTTT	CASSQPQGKNTEAFF	.	TRBV16	TRBJ1-1	.
TGTGCCAGCAGTTTATTCCCCCGGACAGGGAGCGAGACCCAGTACTTC	CASSLFPRTGSETQYF	TRBD1	TRBV28	TRBJ2-5	.
TGTGCCAGCAGCTACAACAGGCAAGAGACCCAGTACTTC	CASSYNRQETQYF	.	TRBV11-3	TRBJ2-5	once
TGTGCCAGCAGTTTACCAGGACAGGGTAAAAATGAGCAGTTCTTC	CASSLPGQGKNEQFF	TRBD1	TRBV28	TRBJ2-1	.
TGTGCCAGCAGCGTAGAGTATATAGCGGGAGGGGTAGACAATGAGCAGTTCTTC	CASSVEYIAGGVDNEQFF	TRBD2	TRBV9	TRBJ2-1	.
TGTGCCAGCAGCTCGGACAGGGGAAATGGCTACACCTTC	CASSSDRGNGYTF	TRBD1	TRBV11-3	TRBJ1-2	.
TGCGCCAGCAGCCCGCGCACAGGACCTGGCTACACCTTC	CASSPRTGPGYTF	.	TRBV4-3	TRBJ1-2	.
TGTGCCAGCAGTGAGGCGCGACTAGCCAAAAACATTCAGTACTTC	CASSEARLAKNIQYF	.	TRBV2	TRBJ2-4	.
TGCGCCAGCAGCCAAGGAGTTCGGACTGTAGAGACCCAGTACTTC	CASSQGVRTVETQYF	.	TRBV4-1	TRBJ2-5	.